This T cell receptor beta chain was profiled in a study of T cell responses to AZD1222 COVID-19 vaccine. Trimming cost V 5 bases and J 4 bases, with 14 bases left between them. This CDR3 region has 14 residues. Germline loops: CDR1 MNHEY, CDR2 SVGAGI. Assay used: immunoSEQ multiplex PCR; TCRdb lists only in-frame clones, some missing. In the table there are about 110,000 clones, approximately 90% of which are singletons. The table lists this clone with a count of one. Its antigen is not known. Study-level results: Mapped onto spike, vaccine-associated CD4 TCRs spanned it and were dominant at 160-218 and 743-854.

This sequence was found in an adult in good health. The rearrangement links TRBV6-5 to TRBJ2-5, with D hard to call. The input for sequencing was peripheral blood, taken on day 0 of AZD1222 vaccination. This CDR3 is CASSQIMSGETQYF. The CDR3 bases are TGTGCCAGCAGTCAAATTATGTCCGGAGAGACCCAGTACTTC.